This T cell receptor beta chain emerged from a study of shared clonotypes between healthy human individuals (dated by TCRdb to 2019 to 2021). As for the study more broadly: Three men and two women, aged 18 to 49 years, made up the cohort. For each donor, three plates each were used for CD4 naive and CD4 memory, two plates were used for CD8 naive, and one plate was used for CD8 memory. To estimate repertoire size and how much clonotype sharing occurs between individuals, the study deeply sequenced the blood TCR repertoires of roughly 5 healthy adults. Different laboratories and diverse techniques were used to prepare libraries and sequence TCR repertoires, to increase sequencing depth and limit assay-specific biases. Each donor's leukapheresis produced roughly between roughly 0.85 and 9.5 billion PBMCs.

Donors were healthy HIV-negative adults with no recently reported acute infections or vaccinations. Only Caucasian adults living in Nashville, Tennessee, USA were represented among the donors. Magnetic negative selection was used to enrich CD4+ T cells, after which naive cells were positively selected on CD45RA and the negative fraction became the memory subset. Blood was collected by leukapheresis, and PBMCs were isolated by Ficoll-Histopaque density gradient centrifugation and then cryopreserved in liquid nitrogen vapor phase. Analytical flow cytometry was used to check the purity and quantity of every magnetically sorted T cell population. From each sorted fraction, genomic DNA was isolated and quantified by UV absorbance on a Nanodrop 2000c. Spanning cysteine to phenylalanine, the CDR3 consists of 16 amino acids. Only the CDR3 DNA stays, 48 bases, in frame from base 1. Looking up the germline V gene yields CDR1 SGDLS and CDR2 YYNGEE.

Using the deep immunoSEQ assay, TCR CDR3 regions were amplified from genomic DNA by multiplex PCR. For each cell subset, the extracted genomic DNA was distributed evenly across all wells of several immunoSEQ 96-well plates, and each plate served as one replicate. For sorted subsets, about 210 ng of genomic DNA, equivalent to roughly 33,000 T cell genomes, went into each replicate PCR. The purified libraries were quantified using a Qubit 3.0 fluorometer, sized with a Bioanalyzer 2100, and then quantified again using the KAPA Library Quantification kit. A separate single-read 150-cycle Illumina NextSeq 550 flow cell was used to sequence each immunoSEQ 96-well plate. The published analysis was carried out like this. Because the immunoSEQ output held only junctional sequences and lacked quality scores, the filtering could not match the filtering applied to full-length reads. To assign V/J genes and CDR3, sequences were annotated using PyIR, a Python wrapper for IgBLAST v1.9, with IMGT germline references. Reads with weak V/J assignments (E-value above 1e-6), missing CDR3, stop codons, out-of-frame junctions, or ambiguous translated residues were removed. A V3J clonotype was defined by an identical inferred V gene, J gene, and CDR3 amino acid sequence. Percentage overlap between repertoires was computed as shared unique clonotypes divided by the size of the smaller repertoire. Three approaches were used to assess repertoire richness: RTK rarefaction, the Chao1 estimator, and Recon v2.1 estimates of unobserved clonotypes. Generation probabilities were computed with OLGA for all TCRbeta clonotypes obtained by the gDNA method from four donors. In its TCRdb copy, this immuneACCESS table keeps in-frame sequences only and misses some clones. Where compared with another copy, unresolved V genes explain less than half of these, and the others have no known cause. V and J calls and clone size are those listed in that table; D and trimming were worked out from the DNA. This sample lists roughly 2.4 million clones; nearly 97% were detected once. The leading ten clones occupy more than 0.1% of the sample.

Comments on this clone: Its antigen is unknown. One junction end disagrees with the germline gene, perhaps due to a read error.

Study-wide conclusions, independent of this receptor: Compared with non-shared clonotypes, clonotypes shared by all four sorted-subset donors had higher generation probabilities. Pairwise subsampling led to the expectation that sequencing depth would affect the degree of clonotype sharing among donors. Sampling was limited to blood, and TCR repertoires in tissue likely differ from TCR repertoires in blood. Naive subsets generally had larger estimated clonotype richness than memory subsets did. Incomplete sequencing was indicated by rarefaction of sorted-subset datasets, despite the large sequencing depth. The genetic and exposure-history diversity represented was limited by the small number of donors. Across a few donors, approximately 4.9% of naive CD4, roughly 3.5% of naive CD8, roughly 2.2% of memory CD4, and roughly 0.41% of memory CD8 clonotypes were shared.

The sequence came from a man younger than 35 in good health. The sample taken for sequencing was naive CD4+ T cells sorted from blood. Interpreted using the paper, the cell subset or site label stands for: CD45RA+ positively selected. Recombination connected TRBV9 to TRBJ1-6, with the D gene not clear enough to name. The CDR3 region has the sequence CASTVAPSSYNSPLHF. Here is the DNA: TGTGCCAGCACCGTAGCTCCAAGCTCCTATAATTCACCCCTCCACTTT.